This TCR beta chain appears in the sequencing data of a study of cytomegalovirus exposure and HLA in healthy donors. Study-level background: Unique TCRs from HLA-typed donors, 80 million to 90 million of them, were held in an early data release. Study-level findings and limits: Information on immune exposure was restricted to one variable (CMV serostatus). A later analysis found that most CMV-associated TCR beta chains appeared HLA-restricted.

Between the trimmed V and J ends, which lost 7 bases and 1 base, there was a span of 17 bases. This CDR3 comprises 15 residues. CDR1 is SGHNT, CDR2 YYREEE, per germline (reference sequence). On this clone: What it recognizes is unknown.

Amplification used 60 Vbeta primers and 13 Jbeta primers. The repertoire was sequenced with immunoSEQ multiplex PCR; TCRdb's copy has only in-frame clones and lacks some. The sample comprises around 180,000 clones, around 80% of which are singletons, and approximately 5.1% rests with the top ten. The sample comprised PBMCs. This TCR was recovered from a middle-aged man in good health and CMV-seronegative. This chain connects TRBV5-4 to TRBJ1-2; no clear D gene. CDR3 sequence: CASSASGLDNYGYTF. The CDR3 coding sequence is TGTGCCAGCTCCGCCTCGGGGTTGGATAACTATGGCTACACCTTC.